The TCR beta chain described here comes from a study of T cell responses to AZD1222 COVID-19 vaccine. Generated by immunoSEQ multiplex PCR, the TCRdb table keeps only in-frame clones and is missing some. The sample includes about 94,000 clones, over 75% seen only once; the top ten take 9.5% to 13%. Of note for this clone: The limits of the CDR3 on the DNA are not certain, so only TCRdb's listed CDR3 is given.

CDR1 is MNHEY, CDR2 SVGAGI, per germline. The CDR3 length is 15 residues, termini included. This clonotype was sampled from an adult who received the AZD1222 COVID-19 vaccine. Source: peripheral blood, taken 28 days after the second AZD1222 dose. The J gene is TRBJ1-6, the V gene TRBV6-5; TRBD1, as called in the table, went unchecked against the DNA. CDR3 region: CASSSSTGSNSPLHF.